These 12 T cell receptor beta chains were all obtained from the same sample, sequenced in a study of post-analysis software for immune sequencing data. Findings and limits, study-wide: The five TRBV segments detected at higher frequency in patients than in controls included TRBV5-6, TRBV5-1 and TRBV20-1.

Unique molecular identifiers were carried by the TCR beta cDNA libraries. TCRdb passed the PCR reads through MiXCR, listing each CDR3 protein once. The repertoire consists of about 460,000 distinct CDR3 sequences, with around 40% occurring once and the leading ten covering 9% to 14%. What these receptors recognize is not known. Sample: blood. The receptors were sampled from a girl aged 10-17 years with multiple sclerosis.

V and J are TRBV7-9 and TRBJ2-5; TRBD2 matches at 8 bases. The J call is uncertain, as TRBJ2-7 better fits the DNA end. This CDR3 contains 16 residues. Germline V lookup: CDR1 SEHNR, CDR2 FQNEAQ (reference sequence). CDR3 amino acids: CASSLLQTSEAYEQYF. As DNA, the CDR3 is TGTGCCAGCAGCTTACTCCAGACTAGCGAGGCCTACGAGCAGTACTTC.

This clonotype was seen more than once but under ten times. The CDR3 nucleotides are TGTGCCAGCAGCGTCGACCAATGGGGAAGCGATGGTTCACCCCTCCACTTT. The encoded protein is CASSVDQWGSDGSPLHF. The chain uses TRBV9 and TRBJ1-6; D not certain. The CDR3 extends over 17 amino acids. CDR1 and CDR2 (germline): SGDLS, YYNGEE. Between the trimmed V and J ends, which lost 2 bases and 9 bases, there was a span of 21 bases.

This clonotype was counted between two and nine times. The chain links TRBV5-1 to TRBJ1-1, with a weak D call TRBD1 (5 bases). V was shortened by 1 base and J by 1 base, with 14 bases between the two germline ends. The CDR3 has 16 amino acids. In germline, CDR1 is SGHRS, CDR2 YFSETQ. The chain's CDR3 is CASSLWDVVENTEAFF. The CDR3 DNA follows: TGCGCCAGCAGCTTGTGGGACGTAGTGGAGAACACTGAAGCTTTCTTT.

This chain connects TRBV12-3 or TRBV12-4 to TRBJ1-5, with D tentatively TRBD1 (5 bases). This CDR3 contains 14 residues. V was shortened by 5 bases and J by 0 bases, with 8 bases between the two germline ends. CDR3 DNA sequence: TGTGCCAGCAGTGGGGCAGGTAGCAATCAGCCCCAGCATTTT. This translates into CASSGAGSNQPQHF.

This clonotype was counted between two and nine times. V is TRBV10-3 and J is TRBJ2-7, with 10 bases aligning to TRBD1. J was trimmed by 2 bases and V by 7 bases; bases with no gene match: 8. Per germline, CDR1 ENHRY and CDR2 SYGVKD. The CDR3 runs to 15 residues. CDR3 in amino acids: CAINMGQGQPYEQYF. The CDR3 nucleotides read TGTGCCATCAACATGGGACAGGGGCAGCCCTACGAGCAGTACTTC.

In DNA form, the CDR3 reads TGCGCCAGCAGCTTGCCGGCTAGCGGCTCCTACGAGCAGTACTTC. It yields the protein CASSLPASGSYEQYF. V is TRBV5-1 and J is TRBJ2-7, with 7 nucleotides matching TRBD2. V was pared by 1 base and J by 0 bases, with 4 bases of the junction left unmatched. Germline V gene lookup returns CDR1 SGHRS and CDR2 YFSETQ. The CDR3 runs to 15 residues.

This chain joins TRBV4-3 and TRBJ2-1; the D is unclear. The CDR3 has 16 residues. Trimming pared 0 bases from V and 3 bases from J, leaving 12 bases between. CDR1 and CDR2 (germline): LGHNA, YSLEER. The CDR3 sequence: CASSQDPFPSYNEQFF. The DNA of the CDR3 is TGCGCCAGCAGCCAAGATCCCTTTCCCAGCTACAATGAGCAGTTCTTC.

CDR3: CASSLVSQGTYEQYF. The CDR3 DNA reads as TGTGCCAGCAGCTTAGTTAGTCAGGGGACCTACGAGCAGTACTTC. This chain joins TRBV7-9 and TRBJ2-7; a weak D match, TRBD1 (6 bases). Germline V gives CDR1 SEHNR, CDR2 FQNEAQ (reference sequence). V shed 1 base and J shed 2 bases, with 12 bases lying between them. The CDR3 covers 15 residues.

A few counts support this clonotype. This chain connects TRBV12-3 or TRBV12-4 to TRBJ2-1; 8 bases align to TRBD1. The J segment lost 2 bases and the V segment lost 5 bases, leaving 2 bases of the junction unmatched. The CDR3 extends over 14 amino acids. CDR3 DNA: TGTGCCAGCAGTGTGGACAGGGCCTACAATGAGCAGTTCTTC. The encoded protein is CASSVDRAYNEQFF.

This rearrangement joins TRBV7-9 to TRBJ2-7, with 8 bases lining up with TRBD1. V was pared by 8 bases and J by 5 bases, with 11 bases of the junction left unmatched. The length of the CDR3 is 14 residues. Germline loops: CDR1 SEHNR, CDR2 FQNEAQ (reference sequence). The CDR3 reads CASGHVTGADEQYF. The CDR3 region has the DNA TGTGCCAGCGGACACGTGACAGGGGCAGACGAGCAGTACTTC. Supplemented by reference TRBV7-9 and TRBJ2-7, the full variable domain reads DTGVSQNPRHKITKRGQNVTFRCDPISEHNRLYWYRQTLGQGPEFLTYFQNEAQLEKSRLLSDRFSAERPKGSFSTLEIQRTEQGDSAMYLCASGHVTGADEQYFGPGTRLTVT.

This clonotype was detected only a few times. The rearrangement uses TRBV27 and TRBJ1-5, with D tentatively TRBD1 (5 bases). V dropped 4 bases and J dropped 1 base, with 17 bases sitting between them. The CDR3 has 17 residues. Germline V CDR1 and CDR2: MNHEY, SMNVEV (reference sequence). The CDR3 region has the DNA TGTGCCAGCAGTTCCTCGGGTGGGGCGCGAAGCAATCAGCCCCAGCATTTT. This sequence encodes CASSSSGGARSNQPQHF.

The chain has TRBV20-1 and TRBJ2-1; 11 nucleotides agree with TRBD2. V lost 1 base, J lost 7 bases, and 15 bases stayed unmatched. The CDR3 loop spans 18 amino acids. The germline V gene encodes CDR1 DFQATT and CDR2 SNEGSKA (reference sequence). In DNA form, the CDR3 reads TGCAGTGCTAGAGGAAGGTCCTTAGCGGGAGGGCCGGGAAATGAGCAGTTCTTC. This translates into CSARGRSLAGGPGNEQFF.